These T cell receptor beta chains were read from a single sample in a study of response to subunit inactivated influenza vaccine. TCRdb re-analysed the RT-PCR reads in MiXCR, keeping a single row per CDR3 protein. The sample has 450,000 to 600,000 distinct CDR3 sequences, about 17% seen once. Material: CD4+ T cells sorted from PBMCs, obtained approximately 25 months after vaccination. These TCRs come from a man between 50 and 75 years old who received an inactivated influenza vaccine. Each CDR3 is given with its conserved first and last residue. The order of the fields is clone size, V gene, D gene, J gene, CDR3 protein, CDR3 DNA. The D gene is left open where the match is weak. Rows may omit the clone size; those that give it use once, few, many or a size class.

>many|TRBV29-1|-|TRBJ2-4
CSVGGVNSKNIQYF
TGCAGCGTTGGAGGGGTTAACTCCAAAAACATTCAGTACTTC
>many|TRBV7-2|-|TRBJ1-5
CASSLSRNGNQPQHF
TGTGCCAGCAGCTTGAGCAGGAATGGCAATCAGCCCCAGCATTTT
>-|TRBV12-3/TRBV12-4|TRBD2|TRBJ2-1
CASRPSRTSYYNEQFF
TGTGCCAGCAGGCCCTCAAGGACTAGCTATTACAATGAGCAGTTCTTC
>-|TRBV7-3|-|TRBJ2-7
CASSTSWDHEQYF
TGTGCCAGCAGCACAAGCTGGGATCACGAGCAGTACTTC
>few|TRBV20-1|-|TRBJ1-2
CSARDLLGADYGYTF
TGCAGTGCTAGAGATCTGTTGGGGGCCGACTATGGCTACACCTTC
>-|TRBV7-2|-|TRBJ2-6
CASSLKPSSGANVLTF
TGTGCCAGCAGCTTAAAACCCAGCTCTGGGGCCAACGTCCTGACTTTC
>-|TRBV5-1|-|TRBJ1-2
CASSQVGQSYGYTF
TGCGCCAGCAGCCAGGTTGGACAGTCCTATGGCTACACCTTC
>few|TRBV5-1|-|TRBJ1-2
CASSLESAENGYTF
TGCGCCAGCAGCTTGGAGTCGGCTGAAAATGGCTACACCTTC
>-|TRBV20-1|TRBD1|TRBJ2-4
CSARETDRGTLAKNIQYF
TGCAGTGCTAGAGAAACGGACAGGGGAACCCTAGCCAAAAACATTCAGTACTTC
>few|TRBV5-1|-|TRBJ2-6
CASSPDRTSSGANVLTF
TGCGCCAGCAGTCCCGACAGGACCAGCTCTGGGGCCAACGTCCTGACTTTC
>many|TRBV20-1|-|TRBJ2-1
CSARPGSYNEQFF
TGCAGTGCTCGCCCTGGGTCCTACAATGAGCAGTTCTTC
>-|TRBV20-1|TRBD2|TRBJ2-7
CSAEPGTRRGYEQYF
TGCAGTGCTGAGCCCGGGACTAGAAGAGGATACGAGCAGTACTTC
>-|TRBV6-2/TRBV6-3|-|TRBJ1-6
CASSYGASPLHF
TGTGCCAGCAGTTACGGGGCTTCACCCCTCCACTTT
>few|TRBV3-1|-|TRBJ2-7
CASSQGLVRSYEQYF
TGTGCCAGCAGCCAAGGACTAGTTCGCTCCTACGAGCAGTACTTC
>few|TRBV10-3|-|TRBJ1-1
CAISVEGSTEAFF
TGTGCCATCAGTGTTGAGGGATCCACTGAAGCTTTCTTT
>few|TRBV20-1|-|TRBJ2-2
CSAFSRGPGTRGTGELFF
TGCAGTGCTTTCTCCAGGGGCCCGGGGACGCGAGGCACCGGGGAGCTGTTTTTT
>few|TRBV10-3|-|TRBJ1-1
CAISDLQGNTEAFF
TGTGCCATCAGTGACCTTCAGGGGAACACTGAAGCTTTCTTT
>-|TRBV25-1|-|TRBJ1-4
CASSEYWTAGNEKLFF
TGTGCCAGCAGTGAATATTGGACAGCCGGTAATGAAAAACTGTTTTTT
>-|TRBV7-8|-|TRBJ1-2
CASSLTYNYGYTF
TGTGCCAGCAGCTTGACCTACAACTATGGCTACACCTTC
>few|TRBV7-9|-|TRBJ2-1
CASNRGNSSYNEQFF
TGTGCCAGCAACCGGGGGAACAGCTCCTACAATGAGCAGTTCTTC
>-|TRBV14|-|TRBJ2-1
CASSRPGRYNEQFF
TGTGCCAGCAGCCGCCCTGGGCGGTACAATGAGCAGTTCTTC
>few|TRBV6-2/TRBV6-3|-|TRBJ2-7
CASSATDFNPYEQYF
TGTGCCAGCAGTGCCACAGATTTTAATCCCTACGAGCAGTACTTC
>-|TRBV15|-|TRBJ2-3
CATSREGLSAGTDTQYF
TGTGCCACCAGCAGAGAGGGTCTGAGCGCTGGCACAGATACGCAGTATTTT
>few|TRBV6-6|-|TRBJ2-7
CASSYTDSYEQYF
TGTGCCAGCAGTTACACGGACAGCTACGAGCAGTACTTC
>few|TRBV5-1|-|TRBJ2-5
CASSLRGGIQTQYF
TGCGCCAGCAGCTTGAGGGGCGGTATCCAGACCCAGTACTTC
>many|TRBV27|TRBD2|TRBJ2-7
CASSFQGLAGGPREQYF
TGTGCCAGCAGTTTCCAAGGACTAGCGGGGGGCCCGAGGGAGCAGTACTTC
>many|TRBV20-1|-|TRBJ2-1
CSASRGNSYNEQFF
TGCAGTGCTAGTCGGGGGAACTCCTACAATGAGCAGTTCTTC
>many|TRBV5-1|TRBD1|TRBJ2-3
CASSLPPISGQGRTDTQYF
TGCGCCAGCAGCTTGCCACCAATCTCCGGACAGGGCCGAACAGATACGCAGTATTTT
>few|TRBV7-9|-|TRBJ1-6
CASSLEHGNSPLHF
TGTGCCAGCAGCTTAGAGCACGGCAATTCACCCCTCCACTTT
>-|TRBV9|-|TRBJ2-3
CASSVGVADTQYF
TGTGCCAGCAGCGTAGGGGTAGCGGATACGCAGTATTTT
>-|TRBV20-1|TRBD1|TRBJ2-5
CSAPDLRGIGTQYF
TGCAGTGCCCCGGATCTCAGGGGGATTGGGACCCAGTACTTC
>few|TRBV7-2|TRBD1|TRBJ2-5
CASSLGGQKETQYF
TGTGCCAGCAGCTTAGGGGGACAGAAAGAGACCCAGTACTTC
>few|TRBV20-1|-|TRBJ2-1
CSAAGDEQFF
TGCAGTGCGGCCGGGGATGAGCAGTTCTTC
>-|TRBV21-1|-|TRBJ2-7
CASSPGEYF
TGTGCCAGCAGCCCCGGGGAGTACTTC
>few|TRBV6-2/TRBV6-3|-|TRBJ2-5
CASSWGAGETQYF
TGTGCCAGCAGTTGGGGAGCCGGGGAGACCCAGTACTTC
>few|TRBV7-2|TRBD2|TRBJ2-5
CASSVGGAAKTQYF
TGTGCCAGCAGTGTCGGGGGGGCGGCCAAGACCCAGTACTTC
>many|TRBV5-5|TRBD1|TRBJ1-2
CASSTTGDINYGYTF
TGTGCCAGCAGCACCACAGGGGATATAAACTATGGCTACACCTTC
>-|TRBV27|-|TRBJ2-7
CASSRKIGTILSYEQYF
TGTGCCAGCAGTAGAAAGATTGGGACAATTCTCTCCTACGAGCAGTACTTC
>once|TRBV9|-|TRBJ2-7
CASSVGGQRSYEQYF
TGTGCCAGCAGCGTAGGAGGACAGCGATCCTACGAGCAGTACTTC
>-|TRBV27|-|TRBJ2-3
CASRGEITDTQYF
TGTGCCAGCAGGGGGGAAATCACAGATACGCAGTATTTT
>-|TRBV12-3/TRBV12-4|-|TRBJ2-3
CASSFMGADTQYF
TGTGCCAGCAGTTTTATGGGGGCAGATACGCAGTATTTT
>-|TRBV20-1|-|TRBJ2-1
CSAPWKGGNEQFF
TGCAGTGCACCGTGGAAGGGTGGGAATGAGCAGTTCTTC
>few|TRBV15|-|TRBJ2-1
CATSRRDNEQFF
TGTGCCACCAGCAGAAGAGACAATGAGCAGTTCTTC
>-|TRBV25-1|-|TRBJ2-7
CASSEWSQEEQYF
TGTGCCAGCAGTGAATGGAGTCAGGAAGAGCAGTACTTC
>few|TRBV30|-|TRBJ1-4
CAWSGSGEKLFF
TGTGCCTGGAGCGGGAGTGGAGAAAAACTGTTTTTT
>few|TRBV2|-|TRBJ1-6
CASSLLAPANNSPLHF
TGTGCCAGCAGCCTACTGGCTCCTGCCAATAATTCACCCCTCCACTTT
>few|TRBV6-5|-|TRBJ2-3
CASSSLASSTDTQYF
TGTGCCAGCAGTTCCTTAGCGTCTAGCACAGATACGCAGTATTTT
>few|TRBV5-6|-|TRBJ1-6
CASSLMGHQYNSPLHF
TGTGCCAGCAGCCTGATGGGACACCAATATAATTCACCCCTCCACTTT